The 8 T cell receptor beta chains given below trace back to one sample, sequenced in a study of blood T cell repertoires in COVID-19. TCRdb's table, derived via immunoSEQ multiplex PCR, lists solely in-frame clones and lacks some. The data hold 150,000 or so clones, with 80% to 90% observed a single time. Material for sequencing was peripheral blood. These receptors were taken from a woman aged 70-85 years with COVID-19, enrolled during active disease.

V usage is TRBV5-4 and J usage is TRBJ2-2, with D possibly matching TRBD1 (5 bases). Germline CDR1 reads SGHNT; CDR2 reads YYREEE (reference sequence). CDR3 length: 14 residues. V lost 3 bases and J lost 7, with 13 bases in between. This CDR3 reads CASSSDRWSGELFF. In DNA, the CDR3 is TGTGCCAGCAGCTCCGACAGATGGAGCGGGGAGCTGTTTTTT.

The rearrangement links TRBV11-3 to TRBJ2-1; maybe TRBD2 (5 bases). This CDR3 spans 14 amino acids. Germline loops: CDR1 SGHNT, CDR2 YENEEA. Trimming shortened V by 1 base and J by 5 bases, and 9 bases separated the two germline ends. Here the CDR3 reads CASSLGGGNNEQFF. The CDR3 DNA reads as TGTGCCAGCAGCTTAGGTGGAGGAAACAATGAGCAGTTCTTC. Together with reference TRBV11-3 and TRBJ2-1, the CDR3 gives the full variable domain: EAGVVQSPRYKIIEKKQPVAFWCNPISGHNTLYWYLQNLGQGPELLIRYENEEAVDDSQLPKDRFSAERLKGVDSTLKIQPAELGDSAVYLCASSLGGGNNEQFFGPGTRLTVL.

This chain connects TRBV7-3 to TRBJ1-1, with 10 bases that match TRBD1. V trimming: 5 bases; J trimming: 5 bases; junction bases outside the gene matches: 20. Germline CDR1 reads SGHTA; CDR2 reads FQGTGA. There are 19 residues in the CDR3. The CDR3 DNA follows: TGTGCCAGCAGCCCCACCCCCCTCGGACAGGGGGAAATGCGGACTGAAGCTTTCTTT. Encoded protein: CASSPTPLGQGEMRTEAFF.

The chain combines TRBV3-1 (or the pseudogene TRBV3-2) with TRBJ1-3, with D possibly matching TRBD1 (5 bases). Germline V gives CDR1 LGHDT, CDR2 YNNKEL (reference sequence). Trimming pared 3 bases from V and 2 bases from J, leaving 8 bases between. CDR3 size: 14 residues. The CDR3 DNA follows: TGTGCCAGCAGCCAGGGAGGGGCTGGAAACACCATATATTTT. Protein product: CASSQGGAGNTIYF.

The genes are TRBV6-2 or TRBV6-3 and TRBJ1-4; D is undetermined. The CDR3 consists of 14 residues. Germline V gene lookup returns CDR1 MNHEY and CDR2 SVGEGT. V shed 0 bases and J shed 12 bases, with 14 bases lying between them. For the CDR3, the DNA is TGTGCCAGCAGTTACTCGGCGGAGGTCGCAGAACTGTTTTTT. Protein sequence: CASSYSAEVAELFF.

The rearrangement joins TRBV20-1 to TRBJ2-7; D is perhaps TRBD2 (6 bases). The germline gives CDR1 DFQATT, CDR2 SNEGSKA (reference sequence). This CDR3 contains 14 residues. The ends were cut back, 3 bases at V and 1 base at J, with 13 bases in the middle. The CDR3 spells CSASLAGRSYEQYF. CDR3 in DNA: TGCAGTGCTAGTTTGGCAGGGAGGTCCTACGAGCAGTACTTC.

The rearrangement links TRBV20-1 to TRBJ2-3; TRBD2 matches at 8 bases. Trimming cost V 4 bases and J 5 bases; bases outside gene matches: 17. CDR1 DFQATT and CDR2 SNEGSKA come from the germline V gene (reference sequence). This CDR3 comprises 17 residues. This CDR3 is CSANDRLLGGGIDTQYF. CDR3 in DNA: TGCAGTGCTAATGATCGACTTTTGGGCGGGGGGATAGATACGCAGTATTTT.

The J gene is TRBJ1-4, the V gene TRBV18; D perhaps matches TRBD1 (6 bases). Trimming stripped 8 bases from V and 5 bases from J, with 18 bases between. CDR3 length: 15 residues. In germline, CDR1 is KGHSH, CDR2 LQKENI. The CDR3 here is CASHRSGAMNEKLFF. The CDR3 DNA is TGTGCCAGCCATCGGTCAGGGGCCATGAATGAAAAACTGTTTTTT.